Listed below are T cell receptor beta chains from one sample, sequenced in a study of blood T cell repertoires in COVID-19. Sequencing used immunoSEQ multiplex PCR; TCRdb keeps in-frame clones, though not all of them. This sample carries around 72,000 clones, about 87% of them seen once, and the ten largest clones take roughly 7%. The sample comprised peripheral blood. These receptors were collected from a woman aged 50 to 60 with acute or convalescent COVID-19. CDR3s include the opening cysteine and the closing phenylalanine or tryptophan. A D gene is named only where the DNA matches it firmly. Size is omitted from some rows. Given values are once, few, many or a class for expanded clones.

TRBJ2-2	.	.	TRBV2	CATGGNRGGTGELFF	TGTGCCACTGGAGGGAACAGGGGTGGGACCGGGGAGCTGTTTTTT
TRBJ2-5	.	.	TRBV2	CASRRETQYF	TGTGCCAGCAGGAGGGAGACCCAGTACTTC
TRBJ1-2	TRBD1	.	TRBV14	CASSSGTGMYGYTF	TGTGCCAGCAGCTCCGGGACAGGAATGTATGGCTACACCTTC
TRBJ1-3	.	.	TRBV7-9	CASRPGLFSGNTIYF	TGTGCCAGCAGGCCGGGACTGTTCTCTGGAAACACCATATATTTT
TRBJ2-2	TRBD2	.	TRBV9	CASSAPTSGSPGELFF	TGTGCCAGCAGCGCCCCGACTAGCGGGAGCCCCGGGGAGCTGTTTTTT
TRBJ1-5	.	.	TRBV27	CASSPVTHSGADQPQHF	TGTGCCAGCAGTCCCGTTACACATTCCGGAGCTGATCAGCCCCAGCATTTT
TRBJ2-4	.	.	TRBV7-8	CASSSYGGLNIQYF	TGTGCCAGCAGCTCCTACGGAGGGTTAAACATTCAGTACTTC
TRBJ2-2	.	once	TRBV6-5	CASSLTDSNSGELFF	TGTGCCAGCAGCCTTACCGACAGCAACTCCGGGGAGCTGTTTTTT
TRBJ1-4	TRBD1	.	TRBV30	CAWSDQGVTNEKLFF	TGTGCCTGGAGTGACCAGGGGGTAACTAATGAAAAACTGTTTTTT
TRBJ2-5	TRBD1	.	TRBV5-4	CASSLYGTGVETQYF	TGTGCCAGCAGCTTGTATGGGACAGGGGTAGAGACCCAGTACTTC
TRBJ1-1	.	.	TRBV5-1	CASSPGHLTEAFF	TGCGCCAGCAGCCCGGGACACCTCACTGAAGCTTTCTTT
TRBJ1-3	.	.	TRBV19	CASIEQAASGNTIYF	TGTGCCAGTATCGAACAGGCCGCTTCTGGAAACACCATATATTTT
TRBJ1-1	.	once	TRBV5-1	CASSLSGKLEMNTEAFF	TGCGCCAGCAGCTTGTCGGGGAAGCTGGAGATGAACACTGAAGCTTTCTTT
TRBJ2-1	.	.	TRBV27	CATWSGREQFF	TGTGCCACCTGGAGCGGTCGTGAGCAGTTCTTC
TRBJ2-1	.	.	TRBV7-3	CASSPSGPPGGSSYNEQFF	TGTGCCAGCAGCCCCTCTGGCCCCCCAGGGGGGAGCTCCTACAATGAGCAGTTCTTC
TRBJ2-5	.	.	TRBV3-1/TRBV3-2	CASSPGEQETQYF	TGTGCCAGCAGCCCAGGGGAACAAGAGACCCAGTACTTC
TRBJ1-1	.	few	TRBV7-9	CASSLVWRGPTNTEAFF	TGTGCCAGCAGCTTAGTTTGGCGGGGACCTACGAACACTGAAGCTTTCTTT
TRBJ1-5	.	.	TRBV19	CASSSLSVQPQHF	TGTGCCAGTAGTTCTCTCAGCGTTCAGCCCCAGCATTTT